This section outlines one T cell receptor beta chain sequence together with its context. A second PCR, run for roughly 6 to 11 cycles, used a sample-barcoded 5' primer plus a J-beta primer mix. TCRdb recomputed calls from the 5' RACE reads with MiXCR, one row per CDR3 protein. The table includes approximately 800,000 distinct CDR3 sequences, about 37% detected once. Total RNA, at least 5 micrograms per sample, was extracted from PBMCs. This specimen belongs to a study of blood T cells in healthy people across ages. Whole-study context: Per two T cells, about one barcoded beta molecule was captured through template switching.

V lost 6 bases and J lost 4, with 8 bases in between. This CDR3 contains 12 residues. Germline lookup yields CDR1 KGHDR and CDR2 SFDVKD. The sequence was collected from a man between 18 and 35 years old in good health. The source material was blood. The chain combines TRBV24-1 with TRBJ2-5; D not certain. The DNA of the CDR3 is TGTGCCACCAGTCCCGTTCCAGAGACCCAGTACTTC. Translated: CATSPVPETQYF.